Below, one T cell receptor beta chain is given with its context. Its antigen is still unknown. Trimming took 4 bases from V and 1 from J, leaving 8 bases between them. From germline, CDR1 is SNHLY and CDR2 FYNNEI. The CDR3 runs 13 residues. These data belong to a study of T cell responses to AZD1222 COVID-19 vaccine. Study-level results: The number of AZD1222 recipients seropositive at baseline was only 6 or 7. Donors were mostly white British, more females; clonal diversity possibly underestimated. Two AZD1222 administrations were followed by greater Spike-specific TCR breadth and depth.

The repertoire was sequenced with immunoSEQ multiplex PCR; TCRdb's copy has only in-frame clones and lacks some. Of approximately 160,000 clones detected, approximately 90% appear once; the ten largest clones hold roughly 3.1%. The sequence came from an adult in good health. J is TRBJ2-7 and V is TRBV2; unclear D gene. Sequencing used peripheral blood, obtained on day 0 of AZD1222 vaccination. CDR3 amino acids: CASSVGWSYEQYF. CDR3 nucleotides: TGTGCCAGCAGTGTGGGCTGGTCCTACGAGCAGTACTTC.